This T cell receptor beta chain was sequenced for a study of brain metastases from non-small cell lung cancer. Whole-study results and caveats: Metastases had sparse T cells but largely shared repertoires with primaries. T-cell infiltration was lower in brain metastases than primaries (P < 0.001).

Per germline, CDR1 MNHEY and CDR2 SVGAGI. The CDR3 sequence is 13 residues long. Clones were read by immunoSEQ multiplex PCR, and TCRdb kept only the in-frame ones, dropping some. The top ten hold 6.5% to 8% of the sample, which has under 3,500 clones, 88% seen once. As regards this clone: Its specificity is unknown. One junction end does not reproduce the germline sequence, and a read error may be involved. The sample contains more than one DNA sequence encoding this CDR3.

This TCR derives from a donor aged 40 or over with non-small cell lung cancer. Sequenced input: primary lung tumor tissue. The chain uses TRBV6-5 and TRBJ1-1, with D perhaps TRBD1 (6 bases). The CDR3 coding sequence is TGTGCTAGCAGTTCTTCAGGGGTCCGTGAAGCTTTCTTT. This codes for CASSSSGVREAFF.